The clone carrying this T cell receptor (beta chain) was picked up one time. This CDR3 region has 14 residues. Looked up from germline, CDR1 is LGHNT and CDR2 is FRNRAP. V was pared by 6 bases and J by 0 bases, with 11 bases between. The sample is drawn from a study of control samples from healthy donors and cancer patients. Using immunoSEQ multiplex PCR, the repertoire was profiled, and TCRdb retains in-frame clones only, with some absent. The sample comprises about 18,000 clones, roughly 86% of which are singletons, and roughly 11% rests with the top ten. The chain couples TRBV12-5 to TRBJ1-1; a weak D match, TRBD1 (5 bases). This clonotype was sampled from a woman aged 70-85 years with colorectal cancer. The source material was PBMCs. The CDR3 region is CASGAWGVNTEAFF. CDR3 sequence (DNA): TGTGCTAGTGGAGCGTGGGGGGTGAACACTGAAGCTTTCTTT.